This TCR beta chain stems from a study of blood T cell repertoires in COVID-19. V was pared by 3 bases and J by 7 bases, with 6 bases between. The germline V gene has CDR1 DFQATT and CDR2 SNEGSKA (reference sequence). This CDR3 region has 11 residues. Per the original data handling: Reference gene primer amplification gave nucleated cell count estimates. Some clones are missing from TCRdb's copy, which holds only in-frame ones; the method was immunoSEQ multiplex PCR. Clonal size and the V and J genes are those of that table, whereas D and trimming came from the DNA. The sample holds around 140,000 clones; 87% are singletons and the top ten take 2% to 2.5%.

The sequencing input was peripheral blood. This clonotype was obtained from a man in his forties or fifties with active COVID-19. The rearrangement joins TRBV20-1 to TRBJ1-4; D is ambiguous. Written as DNA, the CDR3 is TGCAGTGCTAGCAGACTTGAAAAACTGTTTTTT. Translated: CSASRLEKLFF.